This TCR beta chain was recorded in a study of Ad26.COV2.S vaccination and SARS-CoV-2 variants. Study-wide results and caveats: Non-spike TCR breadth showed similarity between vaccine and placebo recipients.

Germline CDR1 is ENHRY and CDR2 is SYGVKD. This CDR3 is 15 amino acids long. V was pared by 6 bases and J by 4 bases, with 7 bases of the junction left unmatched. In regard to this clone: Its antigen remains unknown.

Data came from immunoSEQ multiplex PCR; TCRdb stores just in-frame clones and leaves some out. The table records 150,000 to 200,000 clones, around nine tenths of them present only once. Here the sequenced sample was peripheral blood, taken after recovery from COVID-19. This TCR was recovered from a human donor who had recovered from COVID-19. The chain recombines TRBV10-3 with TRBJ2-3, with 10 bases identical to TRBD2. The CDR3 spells CAIRTVSGRADTQYF. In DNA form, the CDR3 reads TGTGCCATCAGGACGGTAAGCGGGAGGGCAGATACGCAGTATTTT.